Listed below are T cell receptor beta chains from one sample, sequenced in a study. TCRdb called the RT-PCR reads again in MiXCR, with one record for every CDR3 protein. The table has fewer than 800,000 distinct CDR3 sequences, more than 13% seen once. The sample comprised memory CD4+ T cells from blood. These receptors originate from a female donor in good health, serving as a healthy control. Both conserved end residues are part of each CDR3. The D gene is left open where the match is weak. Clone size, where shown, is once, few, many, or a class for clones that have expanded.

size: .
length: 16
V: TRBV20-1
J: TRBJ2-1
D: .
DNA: TGCAGTGCTAGAGGGTTGGGGGGATTTATCTTCGGTGAGCAGTTCTTC
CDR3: CSARGLGGFIFGEQFF

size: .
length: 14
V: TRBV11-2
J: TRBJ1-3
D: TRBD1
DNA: TGTGCCAGCAGCGTAACAGGGGCTGGAAACACCATATATTTT
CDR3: CASSVTGAGNTIYF

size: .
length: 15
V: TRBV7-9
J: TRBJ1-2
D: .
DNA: TGTGCCAGCAGCTTATCCCAGGGGCGACCCTATGGCTACACCTTC
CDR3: CASSLSQGRPYGYTF

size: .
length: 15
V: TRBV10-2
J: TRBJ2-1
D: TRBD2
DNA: TGCGCCAGCAGGAACCCCGGGACTAGCGGGGGGGGAGGGGCATTC
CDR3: CASRNPGTSGGGGAF

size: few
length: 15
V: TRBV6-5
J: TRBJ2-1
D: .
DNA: TGTGCCAGCAGTAAAGACCCTCCTTCCTACAATGAGCAGTTCTTC
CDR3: CASSKDPPSYNEQFF

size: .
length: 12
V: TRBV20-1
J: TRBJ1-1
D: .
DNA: TGCAGTATAGGGGCCAGAAACACTGAAGCTTTCTTT
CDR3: CSIGARNTEAFF

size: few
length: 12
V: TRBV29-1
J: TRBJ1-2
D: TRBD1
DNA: TGCAGCGTTAAAGGACAGGGGGATGGCTACACCTTC
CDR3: CSVKGQGDGYTF

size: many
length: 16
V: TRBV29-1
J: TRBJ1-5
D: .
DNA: TGCAGCGTTGAAGAGGGGCAGGCCGGTAGCAATCAGCCCCAGCATTTT
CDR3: CSVEEGQAGSNQPQHF

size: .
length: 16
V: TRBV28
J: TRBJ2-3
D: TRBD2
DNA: TGTGCCAGCAGTTTCACTAGCGGGCAGGACGGAGATACGCAGTATTTT
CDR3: CASSFTSGQDGDTQYF

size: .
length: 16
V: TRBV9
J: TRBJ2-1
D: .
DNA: TGTGCCAGCAGCGTAGGAGGGTCGAACTCCTACAATGAGCAGTTCTTC
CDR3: CASSVGGSNSYNEQFF

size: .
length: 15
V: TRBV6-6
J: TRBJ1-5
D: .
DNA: TGTGCCAGCAGGATTCTGGGGGACAACAATCAGCCCCAGCATTTT
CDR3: CASRILGDNNQPQHF

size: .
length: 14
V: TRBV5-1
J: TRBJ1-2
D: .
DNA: TGCGCCAGCAGCCCGGACGGGAGAAACTATGGCTACACCTTC
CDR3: CASSPDGRNYGYTF

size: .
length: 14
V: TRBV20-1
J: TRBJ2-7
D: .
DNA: TGCAGTGCCAAGAGCTCGGACGGCCCCGTCGAGCAGTACTTC
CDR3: CSAKSSDGPVEQYF

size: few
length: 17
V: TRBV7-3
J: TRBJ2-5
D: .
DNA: TGTGCCAGCAGCCGTACCGGGATAGCGACGAGCCAAGAGACCCAGTACTTC
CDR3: CASSRTGIATSQETQYF

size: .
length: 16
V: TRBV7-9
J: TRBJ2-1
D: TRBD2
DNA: TGTGCCAGCAGCTGGGGACTAGCGGGAGGCCCCCAGGAGCAGTTCTTC
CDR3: CASSWGLAGGPQEQFF

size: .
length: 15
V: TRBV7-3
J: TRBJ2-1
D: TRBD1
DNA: TGTGCCAGCAGCTTAACAACAGGGGGGCGAAATGAGCAGTTCTTC
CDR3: CASSLTTGGRNEQFF

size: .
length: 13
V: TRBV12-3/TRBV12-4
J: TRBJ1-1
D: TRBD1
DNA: TGTGCCAGCAGTGGACAGGGGAGTATGAAAGCTTTCTTT
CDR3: CASSGQGSMKAFF

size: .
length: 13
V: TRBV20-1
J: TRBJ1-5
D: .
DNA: TGCAGTGCTAGACAGTCAGGGGATCAGCCCCAGCATTTT
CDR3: CSARQSGDQPQHF

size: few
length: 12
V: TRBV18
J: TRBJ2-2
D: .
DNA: TGTGCCAGCTCACCAACCACCGGGGAGCTGTTTTTT
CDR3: CASSPTTGELFF

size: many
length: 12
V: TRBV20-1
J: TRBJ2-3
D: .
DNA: TGCAGTGCGTCTCAGGGCCCGGATACGCAGTATTTT
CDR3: CSASQGPDTQYF

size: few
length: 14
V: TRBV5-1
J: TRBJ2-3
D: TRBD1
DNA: TGCGCCAGCACCGGACAGGCCTCCACAGATACGCAGTATTTT
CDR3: CASTGQASTDTQYF

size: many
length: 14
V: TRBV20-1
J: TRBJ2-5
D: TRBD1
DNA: TGCAGTGCTAGAAACAGGGGGCTCGAAGAGACCCAGTACTTC
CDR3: CSARNRGLEETQYF

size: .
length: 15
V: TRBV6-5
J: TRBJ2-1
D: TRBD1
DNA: TGTGCCAGCAGTTACTCCTCCGGGACAGCCAATGAGCAGTTCTTC
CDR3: CASSYSSGTANEQFF

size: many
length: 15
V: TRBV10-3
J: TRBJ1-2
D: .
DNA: TGTGCCATCAGTGAACCGGGACTCGAAGCGGGTGGCTACACCTTC
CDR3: CAISEPGLEAGGYTF

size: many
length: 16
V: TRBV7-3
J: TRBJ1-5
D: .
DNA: TGTGCCAGCAGCTCATCCGGGGGGAATAGCAATCAGCCCCAGCATTTT
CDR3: CASSSSGGNSNQPQHF

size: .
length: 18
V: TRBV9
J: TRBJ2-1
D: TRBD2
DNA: TGTGCCAGCAGCGCGGGACTAGCGGGAGGGAGCTCCTACAATGAGCAGTTCTTC
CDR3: CASSAGLAGGSSYNEQFF

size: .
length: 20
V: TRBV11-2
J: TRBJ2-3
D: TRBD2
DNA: TGTGCCAGCAGCTTCCCGACTACTAGCGGGGGGACTTCCAGCACAGATACGCAGTATTTT
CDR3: CASSFPTTSGGTSSTDTQYF

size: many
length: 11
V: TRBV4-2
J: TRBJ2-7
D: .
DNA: TGTGCCAGCAGCCAAGAGAAAGAGCAGTACTTC
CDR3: CASSQEKEQYF

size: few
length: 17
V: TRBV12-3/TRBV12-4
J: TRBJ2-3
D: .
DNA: TGTGCCAGCAGTTTAGTTGTGGTGGCAGAAGGCACAGATACGCAGTATTTT
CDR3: CASSLVVVAEGTDTQYF

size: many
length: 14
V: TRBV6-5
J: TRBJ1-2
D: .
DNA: TGTGCCAGCACCAATGGGGGGCCCGTCCCTGGCTACACCTTC
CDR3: CASTNGGPVPGYTF

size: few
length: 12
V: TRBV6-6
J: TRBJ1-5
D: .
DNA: TGTGCCAGCAACCCCTCCGATCAGCCCCAGCATTTT
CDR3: CASNPSDQPQHF

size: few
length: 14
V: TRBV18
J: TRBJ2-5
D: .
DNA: TGTGCCAGCTCATCTCCGGACAAGGCGGAGACCCAGTACTTC
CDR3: CASSSPDKAETQYF

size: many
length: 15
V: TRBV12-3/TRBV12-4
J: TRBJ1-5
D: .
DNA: TGTGCCAGCACCCAAGGGGGAAATAGCAATCAGCCCCAGCATTTT
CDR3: CASTQGGNSNQPQHF

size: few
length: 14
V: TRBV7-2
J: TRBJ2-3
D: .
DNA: TGTGCCAGCAGCACCCAGCCCTGGACAGATACGCAGTATTTT
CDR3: CASSTQPWTDTQYF

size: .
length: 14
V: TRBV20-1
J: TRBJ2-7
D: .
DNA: TGCAGTGCTAGCTCCAGCTCCTCAAGGAACGAGCAGTACTTC
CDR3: CSASSSSSRNEQYF

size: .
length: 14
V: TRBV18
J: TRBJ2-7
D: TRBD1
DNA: TGTGCCAGCTCACCACCGGGGACAGGGGGCGAGCAGTACTTC
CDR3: CASSPPGTGGEQYF

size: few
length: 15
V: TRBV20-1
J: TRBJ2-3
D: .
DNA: TGCAGTGCTAGAGTCCCAGCGGACCTGGAAAATACGCAGTATTTT
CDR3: CSARVPADLENTQYF

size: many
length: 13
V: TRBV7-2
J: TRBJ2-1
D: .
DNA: TGTGCCAGCAGCTTAAATCCCAACCATGATCAGTTCTTC
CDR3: CASSLNPNHDQFF

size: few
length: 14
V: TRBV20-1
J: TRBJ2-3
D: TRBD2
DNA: TGCAGTGCCGTGACTAGCGGGAGTTCAGATACGCAGTATTTT
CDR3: CSAVTSGSSDTQYF

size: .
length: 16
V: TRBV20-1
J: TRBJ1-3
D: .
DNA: TGCAGTGCTACGTTCCACGGGCGTCAAGACGGAAACACCATATATTTT
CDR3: CSATFHGRQDGNTIYF